Each of the 4 T cell receptor beta chains below was sequenced from the same sample in a study of cytomegalovirus exposure and HLA in healthy donors. Sequencing used immunoSEQ multiplex PCR; TCRdb keeps in-frame clones, though not all of them. This table has some 290,000 clones, 88% appearing once. Material: PBMCs. Receptors originate from a man between 25 and 39 years old in good health and CMV-seronegative.

CDR3 loop: CASSLGLGVPSTDTQYF. DNA of the CDR3: TGCGCCAGCAGCTTGGGCTTAGGGGTTCCTAGCACAGATACGCAGTATTTT. The chain links TRBV5-1 to TRBJ2-3; tentative D call: TRBD1 (5 bases). Germline-derived CDR1 and CDR2 are SGHRS and YFSETQ. The CDR3 totals 17 residues. The ends were cut back, 0 bases at V and 0 bases at J, with 14 bases in the middle.

This clone was observed a single time. The V call is TRBV11-2, the J call TRBJ2-1; the D gene is possibly TRBD2 (6 bases). The V gene lost 5 bases and the J gene lost 0 bases, with 8 bases spanning the gap. Germline V gene data show CDR1 as SGHAT and CDR2 as FQNNGV. The CDR3 is 14 amino acids. For the CDR3, the DNA is TGTGCCAGCAGCAGGGGAGGCTCCTACAATGAGCAGTTCTTC. Its protein product is CASSRGGSYNEQFF. The full variable domain, its missing parts supplied by reference TRBV11-2 and TRBJ2-1, is EAGVAQSPRYKIIEKRQSVAFWCNPISGHATLYWYQQILGQGPKLLIQFQNNGVVDDSQLPKDRFSAERLKGVDSTLKIQPAKLEDSAVYLCASSRGGSYNEQFFGPGTRLTVL.

The chain is built from TRBV11-2 and TRBJ2-5; 8 bases are a match to TRBD1. The CDR3 covers 14 residues. V trimming: 3 bases; J trimming: 5 bases; junction bases outside the gene matches: 5. The germline CDR1 and CDR2 sequences are SGHAT and FQNNGV. The CDR3 DNA reads TGTGCCAGCAGCTTCCAGGGGGCCGGGGAGACCCAGTACTTC. This sequence encodes CASSFQGAGETQYF.

The V call is TRBV29-1, the J call TRBJ1-2; D may be TRBD1 (6 bases). Germline assignment: CDR1 SQVTM and CDR2 ANQGSEA. This CDR3 has 14 amino acids. Trimming removed 8 bases at V and 3 bases at J, with 19 bases between. The CDR3 sequence: CSPPLRGEDYGYTF. Written as DNA, the CDR3 is TGCAGCCCCCCACTCAGGGGAGAAGACTATGGCTACACCTTC.